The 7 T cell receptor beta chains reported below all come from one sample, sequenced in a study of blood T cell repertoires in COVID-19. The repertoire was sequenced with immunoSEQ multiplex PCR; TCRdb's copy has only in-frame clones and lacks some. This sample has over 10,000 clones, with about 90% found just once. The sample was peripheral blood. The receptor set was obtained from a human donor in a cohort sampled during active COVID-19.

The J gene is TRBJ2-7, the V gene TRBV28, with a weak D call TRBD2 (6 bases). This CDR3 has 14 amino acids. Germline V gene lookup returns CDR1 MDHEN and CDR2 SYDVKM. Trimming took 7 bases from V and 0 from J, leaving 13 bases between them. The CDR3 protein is CASTRAGSSYEQYF. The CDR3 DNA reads TGTGCCAGCACCAGAGCGGGTAGCTCCTACGAGCAGTACTTC.

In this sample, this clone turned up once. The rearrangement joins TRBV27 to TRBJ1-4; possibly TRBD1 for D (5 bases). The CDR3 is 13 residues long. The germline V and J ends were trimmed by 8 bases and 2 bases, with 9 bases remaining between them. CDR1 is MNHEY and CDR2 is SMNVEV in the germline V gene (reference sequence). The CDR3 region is CASGGNTNEKLFF. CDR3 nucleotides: TGTGCCAGCGGGGGGAATACTAATGAAAAACTGTTTTTT.

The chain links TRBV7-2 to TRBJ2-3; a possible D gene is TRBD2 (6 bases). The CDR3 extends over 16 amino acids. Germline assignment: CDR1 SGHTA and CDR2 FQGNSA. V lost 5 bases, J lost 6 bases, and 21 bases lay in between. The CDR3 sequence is CASSPAGGGPIDTQYF. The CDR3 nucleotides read TGTGCCAGCAGCCCGGCCGGGGGAGGCCCCATCGATACGCAGTATTTT.

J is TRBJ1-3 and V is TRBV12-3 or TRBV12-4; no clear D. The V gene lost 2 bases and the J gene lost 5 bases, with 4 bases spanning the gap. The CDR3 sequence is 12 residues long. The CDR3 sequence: CASSLLRNTIYF. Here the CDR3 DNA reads TGTGCCAGCAGTTTATTAAGAAACACCATATATTTT.

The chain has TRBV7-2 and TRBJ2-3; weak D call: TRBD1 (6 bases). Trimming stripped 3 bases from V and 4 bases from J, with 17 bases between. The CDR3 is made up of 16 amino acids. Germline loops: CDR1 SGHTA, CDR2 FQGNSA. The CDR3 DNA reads TGTGCCAGCAGCTTGGGGGCCTACGGTGGCCCAGATACGCAGTATTTT. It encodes CASSLGAYGGPDTQYF. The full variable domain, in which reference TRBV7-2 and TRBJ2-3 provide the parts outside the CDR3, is GAGVSQSPSNKVTEKGKDVELRCDPISGHTALYWYRQSLGQGLEFLIYFQGNSAPDKSGLPSDRFSAERTGGSVSTLTIQRTQQEDSAVYLCASSLGAYGGPDTQYFGPGTRLTVL.

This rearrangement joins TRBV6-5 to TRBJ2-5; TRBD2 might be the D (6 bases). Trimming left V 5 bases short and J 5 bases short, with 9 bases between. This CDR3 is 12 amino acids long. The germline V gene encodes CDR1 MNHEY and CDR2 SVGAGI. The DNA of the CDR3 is TGTGCCAGCAGTCCGGAGGGGGAGACCCAGTACTTC. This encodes CASSPEGETQYF.

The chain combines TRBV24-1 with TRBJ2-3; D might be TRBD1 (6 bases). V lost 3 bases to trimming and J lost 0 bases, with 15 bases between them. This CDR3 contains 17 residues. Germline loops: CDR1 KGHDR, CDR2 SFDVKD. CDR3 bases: TGTGCCACCAGTGATGCTGGGACATCAGAAAGCACAGATACGCAGTATTTT. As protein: CATSDAGTSESTDTQYF.